One and the same sample provided the 27 T cell receptor beta chains below, sequenced in a study of blood T cell repertoires in COVID-19. Clones were sequenced by immunoSEQ multiplex PCR, and TCRdb holds only the in-frame ones, with some missing. Among about 250,000 clones listed, 70% to 90% were seen once. Material for sequencing was peripheral blood. The source is a man younger than 30 with active or convalescent COVID-19.

The V and J genes are TRBV6-5 and TRBJ1-4, with D perhaps TRBD1 (6 bases). V lost 6 bases, J lost 7 bases, and 18 bases lay in between. The CDR3 runs to 15 residues. Germline values: CDR1 MNHEY, CDR2 SVGAGI. Here the CDR3 DNA reads TGTGCCAGCAGCCCAGGGAGGGGGGGAAGTGAAAAACTGTTTTTT. It specifies CASSPGRGGSEKLFF.

The CDR3 DNA follows: TGTGCCAGTAGTACTTTGGACAGGGTTGGAGAGACCCAGTACTTC. As protein: CASSTLDRVGETQYF. This sequence joins TRBV19 and TRBJ2-5; the match to TRBD1 covers 8 bases. This CDR3 is 15 amino acids long. Germline values: CDR1 LNHDA, CDR2 SQIVND (reference sequence). V shed 4 bases, J shed 4 bases, and the junction held 8 bases outside the gene matches.

V and J are TRBV9 and TRBJ1-5; a weak D match, TRBD1 (6 bases). Trimming took 0 bases from V and 7 from J, leaving 14 bases between them. This CDR3 contains 15 residues. Germline V CDR1 and CDR2: SGDLS, YYNGEE. The CDR3 sequence is CASSVGLGGAQPQHF. The CDR3 region has the DNA TGTGCCAGCAGCGTAGGGTTAGGGGGGGCACAGCCCCAGCATTTT.

About this clone itself: The sample has other DNA sequences that encode this CDR3 too. The CDR3 sequence: CASSRDRGYGYTF. The CDR3 coding sequence is TGTGCCAGCAGTCGGGACAGGGGCTATGGCTACACCTTC. The chain combines TRBV12-3 or TRBV12-4 with TRBJ1-2, with 10 bases matching TRBD1. The ends lost 5 bases at V and 4 bases at J; junction bases unmatched: 1. This CDR3 has 13 amino acids.

The chain combines TRBV7-2 with TRBJ2-2; TRBD1 aligns across 8 bases. The germline V gene has CDR1 SGHTA and CDR2 FQGNSA. The CDR3 covers 16 residues. V was clipped by 5 bases and J by 4 bases; unmatched bases: 9. This chain's CDR3 is CASSHRRTGFTGELFF. In DNA form, the CDR3 reads TGTGCCAGCAGCCACCGACGGACAGGGTTCACCGGGGAGCTGTTTTTT.

The chain combines TRBV7-3 with TRBJ1-1, with unresolved D. Germline values: CDR1 SGHTA, CDR2 FQGTGA. The CDR3 runs 14 residues. V was clipped by 6 bases and J by 5 bases, with 16 bases between them. The CDR3 reads CASSTGGPRTEAFF. The CDR3 coding sequence is TGTGCCAGCAGTACCGGCGGGCCCAGAACTGAAGCTTTCTTT.

The chain links TRBV27 to TRBJ2-7, with 13 bases matching TRBD2. The CDR3 has 16 residues. The V and J ends lost 5 bases and 3 bases, in that order; junction bases with no gene match: 7. The germline V gene encodes CDR1 MNHEY and CDR2 SMNVEV (reference sequence). CDR3 sequence (DNA): TGTGCCAGCAGTCCTGGGACTAGCGGGGCTAACTACGAGCAGTACTTC. Amino acid sequence: CASSPGTSGANYEQYF.

The V and J genes are TRBV7-7 and TRBJ2-7, with D possibly TRBD2 on 7 matching bases. The CDR3 runs 15 residues. The V end was cut by 5 bases, the J end by 3 bases, with 17 bases between. The germline V gene encodes CDR1 SSHAT and CDR2 FNYEAQ (reference sequence). The CDR3 sequence: CASSHSRGPFYEQYF. CDR3 in DNA: TGTGCCAGCAGCCATTCGCGGGGGCCCTTCTACGAGCAGTACTTC.

The chain carries TRBV29-1 and TRBJ1-4; D unresolved. The ends were cut back, 6 bases at V and 0 bases at J, with 11 bases in the middle. Germline lookup yields CDR1 SQVTM and CDR2 ANQGSEA. This CDR3 spans 14 amino acids. CDR3 sequence: CSVLGLTTNEKLFF. In DNA, the CDR3 is TGCAGCGTCTTAGGACTCACAACTAATGAAAAACTGTTTTTT. The variable domain in full, with the rest retrieved from reference TRBV29-1 and TRBJ1-4, is SAVISQKPSRDICQRGTSLTIQCQVDSQVTMMFWYRQQPGQSLTLIATANQGSEATYESGFVIDKFPISRPNLTFSTLTVSNMSPEDSSIYLCSVLGLTTNEKLFFGSGTQLSVL.

This clone occurred a few times. The chain uses TRBV19 and TRBJ1-5; D ambiguous. Germline CDR1 LNHDA, CDR2 SQIVND (reference sequence). There are 14 residues in the CDR3. V was cut by 8 bases and J by 4 bases, with 15 bases left in between. Here the CDR3 DNA reads TGTGCCAGTCAGCCGAGAGGGCAGAATCAGCCCCAGCATTTT. Translated: CASQPRGQNQPQHF. Using reference TRBV19 and TRBJ1-5 for the parts outside the CDR3, the full variable domain is DGGITQSPKYLFRKEGQNVTLSCEQNLNHDAMYWYRQDPGQGLRLIYYSQIVNDFQKGDIAEGYSVSREKKESFPLTVTSAQKNPTAFYLCASQPRGQNQPQHFGDGTRLSIL.

The CDR3 bases are TGTGCCAGCAGCCCGTGGACTAGCGGTAACACAGATACGCAGTATTTT. Translating gives CASSPWTSGNTDTQYF. This chain uses TRBV3-1 (or the pseudogene TRBV3-2) with TRBJ2-3, with 10 bases aligning to TRBD2. Germline CDR1 reads LGHDT; CDR2 reads YNNKEL (reference sequence). V was pared by 4 bases and J by 2 bases, with 6 bases of the junction left unmatched. This CDR3 has 16 residues.

The V call is TRBV3-1 (or the pseudogene TRBV3-2), the J call TRBJ1-1; TRBD1 aligns across 9 bases. With 4 bases clipped from V and 5 bases from J, the junction kept 5 bases outside the gene matches. From germline, CDR1 is LGHDT and CDR2 YNNKEL (reference sequence). CDR3 length equals 14 residues. In DNA form, the CDR3 reads TGTGCCAGCAGCCGGGGACAGGGAAGTACTGAAGCTTTCTTT. Its translation is CASSRGQGSTEAFF.

In the case of this clone: At one end the junction does not follow the germline gene, possibly because of a read error. The CDR3, as DNA: TGTGCTAGCAGCTTAGATGCCGGGACAGGGGTTTACGAGCAGTACTTC. Protein product: CASSLDAGTGVYEQYF. The chain links TRBV7-7 to TRBJ2-7, with 10 bases lining up with TRBD1. The CDR3 has 16 residues. In germline, CDR1 is SSHAT, CDR2 FNYEAQ (reference sequence). The variable domain in full, completed from reference TRBV7-7 and TRBJ2-7, reads GAGVSQSPRYKVTKRGQDVTLRCDPISSHATLYWYQQALGQGPEFLTYFNYEAQPDKSGLPSDRFSAERPEGSISTLTIQRTEQRDSAMYRCASSLDAGTGVYEQYFGPGTRLTVT.

This chain joins TRBV28 and TRBJ1-2; maybe TRBD1 (5 bases). The V gene lost 0 bases and the J gene lost 3 bases, with 8 bases spanning the gap. The CDR3 length is 14 residues. Germline V CDR1 and CDR2: MDHEN, SYDVKM. CDR3 nucleotides: TGTGCCAGCAGTTTATGGGGGCGCGACTATGGCTACACCTTC. It translates to CASSLWGRDYGYTF.

The J gene is TRBJ2-1, the V gene TRBV9; no reliable D call. This CDR3 comprises 19 residues. Trimming took off 0 bases at V and 7 bases at J, with 26 bases between the two ends. CDR1 SGDLS and CDR2 YYNGEE come from the germline V gene. The CDR3 sequence is CASSVATLVPWLVKNEQFF. For the CDR3, the DNA is TGTGCCAGCAGCGTAGCCACCTTGGTCCCTTGGCTAGTCAAAAATGAGCAGTTCTTC.

DNA for the CDR3: TGTGCCAGCAGCATAAGACAAACCTACGAGCAGTACTTC. Translated, it gives CASSIRQTYEQYF. The chain links TRBV7-2 to TRBJ2-7; unclear D gene. V lost 5 bases and J lost 2, with 10 bases in between. Germline V gives CDR1 SGHTA, CDR2 FQGNSA. The CDR3 contains 13 residues.

The chain links TRBV3-1 (or the pseudogene TRBV3-2) to TRBJ1-6; D gene unclear. Per germline, CDR1 LGHDT and CDR2 YNNKEL (reference sequence). The ends were cut back, 5 bases at V and 6 bases at J, with 17 bases in the middle. This CDR3 has 16 residues. CDR3 DNA sequence: TGTGCCAGCAGCACCCGCAAGGAGGGTCGTAATTCACCCCTCCACTTT. Its translation: CASSTRKEGRNSPLHF.

The DNA of the CDR3 is TGTGCCAGCAGCGTAGAGGGAGGGTTTTACAATGAGCAGTTCTTC. Encoded protein: CASSVEGGFYNEQFF. This chain joins TRBV9 and TRBJ2-1, with 7 bases matching TRBD2. The CDR3 extends over 15 amino acids. Losses at the gene ends were 0 bases for V and 4 bases for J; bases not matched to a gene: 4. Germline V gene sequence: CDR1 SGDLS, CDR2 YYNGEE.

This clone was observed a few times. This CDR3 is CATSREAGEQYF. The CDR3 nucleotides read TGTGCCACCAGCAGAGAGGCTGGCGAGCAGTACTTC. The gene calls are TRBV15 and TRBJ2-7; D gene unclear. The length of the CDR3 is 12 residues. The germline V gene encodes CDR1 LNHNV and CDR2 YYDKDF (reference sequence). V gave up 0 bases and J gave up 6 bases, with 6 bases separating them.

The chain is built from TRBV6-5 and TRBJ1-1, with D perhaps TRBD1 (5 bases). V was pared by 6 bases and J by 0 bases, with 11 bases between. The CDR3 is 14 residues long. Germline CDR1 reads MNHEY; CDR2 reads SVGAGI. The CDR3 DNA is TGTGCCAGCAGACTAACAGGAATGAACACTGAAGCTTTCTTT. Its protein product is CASRLTGMNTEAFF.

In DNA, the CDR3 is TGTGCCAGCAGTTTAAGGCGGTATGAAAAACTGTTTTTT. Protein sequence: CASSLRRYEKLFF. V and J are TRBV27 and TRBJ1-4; D is uncertain. Germline V CDR1 and CDR2: MNHEY, SMNVEV (reference sequence). The CDR3 contains 13 residues. Trimming cost V 2 bases and J 6 bases, with 7 bases left between them.

This chain joins TRBV7-9 and TRBJ2-7, with 11 nucleotides matching TRBD1. J lost 4 bases, V lost 4 bases, and 9 bases had no gene match. Germline V lookup: CDR1 SEHNR, CDR2 FQNEAQ (reference sequence). The CDR3 totals 16 residues. This CDR3 reads CASSSLGTGGRYEQYF. The CDR3 DNA reads as TGTGCCAGCAGCTCCCTCGGGACAGGGGGTAGGTACGAGCAGTACTTC.

The chain links TRBV6-2 or TRBV6-3 to TRBJ2-7; TRBD1 matches at 7 bases. The CDR3 spans 16 residues. Germline CDR1 MNHEY, CDR2 SVGEGT. The V gene end was trimmed by 0 bases and the J gene end by 4 bases; junction bases not matched to a gene: 9. The CDR3 spells CASSYSDGDRGYEQYF. CDR3 in DNA: TGTGCCAGCAGTTACTCGGACGGGGACAGAGGGTACGAGCAGTACTTC.

The chain combines TRBV7-6 with TRBJ2-5, with D unclear. Trimming shortened V by 5 bases and J by 12 bases, and 10 bases separated the two germline ends. This CDR3 is 10 amino acids long. Germline CDR1 and CDR2: SGHVS and FNYEAQ. Written as DNA, the CDR3 is TGTGCCAGCAGCGCGACCGAGGAGTACTTC. It codes for CASSATEEYF.

This clone showed up just once. The chain uses TRBV7-8 and TRBJ1-1, with TRBD1 matching over 7 bases. This CDR3 region has 15 residues. J gave up 2 bases and V 3 bases, and 6 bases lay outside the gene matches. CDR1 is SGHVS, CDR2 FQNEAQ, per germline. The CDR3 protein is CASSLTGTANTEAFF. In DNA form, the CDR3 reads TGTGCCAGCAGCTTGACTGGGACAGCCAACACTGAAGCTTTCTTT.

The rearrangement links TRBV6-2 or TRBV6-3 to TRBJ1-4; perhaps TRBD1 as D (6 bases). The CDR3 extends over 15 amino acids. CDR1 and CDR2 (germline): MNHEY, SVGEGT. Deletions cut 4 bases from V and 5 bases from J, with 14 bases between. The CDR3 DNA is TGTGCCAGCAGTTGGCCCAAAGGACAGAATGAAAAACTGTTTTTT. It is translated as CASSWPKGQNEKLFF.

The J gene is TRBJ2-1, the V gene TRBV14; no clear D. The CDR3 runs to 15 residues. In germline, CDR1 is SGHDN, CDR2 FVKESK. The V end was cut by 4 bases, the J end by 7 bases, with 17 bases between. CDR3 residues: CASSLQAVTGNEQFF. The CDR3 region has the DNA TGTGCCAGCAGCCTCCAGGCCGTTACTGGGAATGAGCAGTTCTTC. Combining the CDR3 with reference TRBV14 and TRBJ2-1 gives the whole variable domain EAGVTQFPSHSVIEKGQTVTLRCDPISGHDNLYWYRRVMGKEIKFLLHFVKESKQDESGMPNNRFLAERTGGTYSTLKVQPAELEDSGVYFCASSLQAVTGNEQFFGPGTRLTVL.